The source of this TCR beta chain is a study of cytomegalovirus exposure and HLA in healthy donors. Study-wide points: The authors later found HLA-associated TCR beta chains more clonally expanded than equally common others.

Researchers ran the PCR with 60 Vbeta and 13 Jbeta primers. Clones were sequenced by immunoSEQ multiplex PCR, and TCRdb holds only the in-frame ones, with some missing. This sample carries fewer than 55,000 clones, 63% of them seen once, and the ten largest clones take about 11%. Germline values: CDR1 KGHSH, CDR2 LQKENI. The CDR3 contains 16 residues. V lost 2 bases, J lost 4 bases, and 11 bases stayed unmatched. This clone was seen only a few times. Its antigen is not known. This rearrangement joins TRBV18 to TRBJ2-7; 7 positions agree with TRBD1. Sequenced input: PBMCs. The source of this sequence is a man in his 60s in good health and CMV-seropositive. CDR3 sequence reads: CASSPRPADRSYEQYF. Written as DNA, the CDR3 is TGTGCCAGCTCACCAAGGCCGGCGGACAGGTCTTACGAGCAGTACTTC.